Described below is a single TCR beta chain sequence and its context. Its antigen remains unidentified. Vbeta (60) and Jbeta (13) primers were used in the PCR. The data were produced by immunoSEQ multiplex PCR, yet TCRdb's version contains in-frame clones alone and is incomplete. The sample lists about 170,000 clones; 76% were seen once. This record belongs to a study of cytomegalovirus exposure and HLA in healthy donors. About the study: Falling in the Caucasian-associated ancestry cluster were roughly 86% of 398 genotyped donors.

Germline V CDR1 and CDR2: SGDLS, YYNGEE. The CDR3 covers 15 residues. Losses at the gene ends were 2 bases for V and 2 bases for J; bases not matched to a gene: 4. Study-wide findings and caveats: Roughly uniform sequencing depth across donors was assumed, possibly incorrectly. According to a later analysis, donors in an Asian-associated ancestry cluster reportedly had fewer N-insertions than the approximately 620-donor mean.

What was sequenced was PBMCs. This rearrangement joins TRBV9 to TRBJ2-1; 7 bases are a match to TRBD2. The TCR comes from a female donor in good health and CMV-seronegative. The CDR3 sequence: CASSVAGEAYNEQFF. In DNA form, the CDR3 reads TGTGCCAGCAGCGTCGCGGGAGAGGCCTACAATGAGCAGTTCTTC.